This entry describes one TCR beta chain. The antigen is not known. These data come from a study of T-cell memory formation after mild COVID-19. UMIs and sample barcodes were carried by the TCR alpha and TCR beta cDNA libraries that 5'RACE produced using constant-segment primers. TCRdb processed the 5' RACE reads anew with MiXCR; each CDR3 protein has one entry. The profile shows about 470,000 distinct CDR3 sequences, 15% to 20% of them singletons. Trimming removed 4 bases from V and 1 base from J; junction bases left unmatched: 10. The length of the CDR3 is 16 residues. Germline-derived CDR1 and CDR2 are SGHVS and FQNEAQ. Study results and caveats: Memory sampled before infection contained some responding clones, suggesting cross-reactive memory joined. Clones which contracted sat mainly in CM and EM if CD4+, and in EMRA if CD8+. Clones contracting over day 15 to 85 were CD4/CD8 balanced, with later expanders leaning CD4+.

The receptor comes from an adult woman who had mild COVID-19 (a few samples of this study predate the infection). Cell type and time point are not known. The specimen sequenced was PBMCs or a T cell subset sorted from them (not recorded which). The V and J genes are TRBV7-8 and TRBJ2-7; 7 positions match TRBD2. The CDR3, as DNA: TGTGCCAGCAGCTCTCGCGGGAGCCCCGGTTCCTACGAGCAGTACTTC. As protein: CASSSRGSPGSYEQYF. The complete variable domain, with remaining parts taken from reference TRBV7-8 and TRBJ2-7, reads GAGVSQSPRYKVAKRGQDVALRCDPISGHVSLFWYQQALGQGPEFLTYFQNEAQLDKSGLPSDRFFAERPEGSVSTLKIQRTQQEDSAVYLCASSSRGSPGSYEQYFGPGTRLTVT.